The entry that follows covers one TCR beta chain sequence. The antigen this receptor binds is unknown. No base quality information exists; no much larger clone differs at one position. The time point label, as the study defines it: blood from clinic visit 5 months post-surgery; TSC patient then seizure free. The surgery cases with the highest brain T cell transcript signatures were chosen for TCR beta chain sequencing of brain tissue, and also of blood when blood was available. Before surgery, the patients had been given at least one anti-epileptic drug. The TCR-sequenced patients were children whose drug-resistant epilepsy was caused by tuberous sclerosis complex, focal cortical dysplasia, Rasmussen encephalitis or hemimegalencephaly. The Monarch genomic DNA purification kit was used to extract bulk genomic DNA from unsorted brain tissue and from whole blood. The immunoSEQ assay was used to generate TCR beta chain sequences from genomic DNA. The authors processed their data as follows. CDR3 sequences not starting with the conserved framework cysteine at position 104 were manually removed. To get clonality, the normalized Shannon's Diversity Index was subtracted from one, giving values from 0 (maximal diversity) to 1 (oligoclonal). Differences in the frequency of the same CDR3 between samples, such as brain versus blood, were assessed with chi-squared comparison-of-proportions tests. Public clonotypes were found through immuneACCESS searches, while the VDJdb browser was used to judge similarity to known antiviral clonotypes. The clones in this table, taken by TCRdb from immuneACCESS, are in-frame only. Not every clone is retained; where verified, under half of the shortfall comes from an unresolved V gene, and the cause of the rest is unknown. V and J calls plus clone size are reproduced from that table; the DNA served to infer D and trimming. The sample contains 300,000 to 400,000 clones, about 94% of them found a single time. The ten largest clonotypes hold around 5% of the sample.

CDR1 and CDR2 were assigned from the germline V gene (reference sequence) as MNHNY and SVGAGI. The CDR3 sequence holds 15 residues, the cysteine and phenylalanine included. Solely the CDR3 DNA is kept, with 45 bases framed from the first base. Trimming removed 1 base from V and 4 bases from J, leaving 14 bases between the germline ends. This entry is derived from a study of brain T cells in children with intractable seizures (dated by TCRdb to the early 2020s). With respect to the entire study: Resected brain tissue from 45 to 60 pediatric epilepsy surgery cases was first screened for immune gene transcripts using a NanoString immunology panel. Of the roughly twelve selected surgery cases, pre-surgery blood was also sequenced for eight, so four had brain tissue only.

Study-level results and caveats: The patients' HCMV serostatus was not known, and viral specificity was inferred solely from CDR3 sequence similarity. Sequencing depth differed between pre- and post-surgery blood, so clones missing from the pre-surgery sample may reflect undersampling.

The rearrangement combines TRBV6-6 with TRBJ2-7; perhaps TRBD1 is the D gene, with 5 bases matching. Sequenced material: peripheral blood, taken roughly 5 months after surgery. The sequence was collected from a boy less than two years old with tuberous sclerosis and intractable seizures. DNA sequence: TGTGCCAGCAGTTACTTCGGCCAGGGTGGGTACGAGCAGTACTTC. It encodes CASSYFGQGGYEQYF.